A selection of T cell receptor beta chains follows, all from one sample in a study of cytomegalovirus exposure and HLA in healthy donors. Clones were sequenced by immunoSEQ multiplex PCR, and TCRdb holds only the in-frame ones, with some missing. The profile shows fewer than 100,000 clones, approximately 91% of them singletons. Sequences were obtained from PBMCs. These receptor sequences come from a young man in good health and CMV-seronegative. The CDR3 runs from the conserved cysteine through the conserved F or W.

J: TRBJ2-6
V: TRBV28
CDR3: CASSTSGLNSGANVLTF

J: TRBJ1-2
V: TRBV6-4
CDR3: CASSDPTGAVYGYTF

J: TRBJ1-4
V: TRBV2
CDR3: CASLTGKGEKLFF

J: TRBJ1-1
V: TRBV5-4
CDR3: CASSSVSARGNTEAFF

J: TRBJ2-7
V: TRBV14
CDR3: CASSQSYEQYF

J: TRBJ2-3
V: TRBV7-3
CDR3: CASSFRGQGGSDTQYF

J: TRBJ2-7
V: TRBV30
CDR3: CAWRSLYEQYF

J: TRBJ1-2
V: TRBV27
CDR3: CASSQSPDSLFQGYTF

J: TRBJ2-2
V: TRBV6-1
CDR3: CASNWDRETGELFF

J: TRBJ1-3
V: TRBV11-2
CDR3: CASSLAIGGAGNTIYF

J: TRBJ2-7
V: TRBV27
CDR3: CASSSTSGSPYEQYF

J: TRBJ2-7
V: TRBV5-6
CDR3: CASSPGTEIAYEQYF

J: TRBJ2-2
V: TRBV19
CDR3: CASSIGGGPGELFF

J: TRBJ2-1
V: TRBV5-1
CDR3: CASSLRLAGGYSEQFF

J: TRBJ2-7
V: TRBV6-1
CDR3: CASSRGASGTYEQYF

J: TRBJ2-7
V: TRBV28
CDR3: CASSFQGAMDEQYF

J: TRBJ2-2
V: TRBV6-6
CDR3: CASSYSDRTGELFF

J: TRBJ1-3
V: TRBV5-4
CDR3: CASSQDGNTIYF

J: TRBJ2-7
V: TRBV18
CDR3: CASSPIGVDEQYF

J: TRBJ1-1
V: TRBV6-5
CDR3: CASSRGRTEAFF

J: TRBJ2-6
V: TRBV18
CDR3: CASLDSGANVLTF

J: TRBJ2-3
V: TRBV13
CDR3: CASSLAQGQDTQYF

J: TRBJ2-5
V: TRBV19
CDR3: CASSNPAAETQYF

J: TRBJ1-1
V: TRBV4-1
CDR3: CASSHQGGTEAFF

J: TRBJ2-7
V: TRBV5-5
CDR3: CASSLRQGTPYEQYF

J: TRBJ1-4
V: TRBV5-1
CDR3: CASSLVGTGSEKLFF

J: TRBJ2-2
V: TRBV28
CDR3: CASIRQGFSGELFF

J: TRBJ1-3
V: TRBV18
CDR3: CASSPRETVSGNTIYF

J: TRBJ2-5
V: TRBV6-1
CDR3: CASGISGSVQETQYF

J: TRBJ1-2
V: TRBV6-1
CDR3: CASSGRVGYGYTF

J: TRBJ2-2
V: TRBV7-9
CDR3: CASSPQGNTGELFF